The next 29 T cell receptor beta chains were all read from a single sample in a study of T-cell memory formation after mild COVID-19. One entry per CDR3 protein, called by TCRdb with MiXCR from the 5' RACE reads. The sample shows 210,000 or so distinct CDR3 sequences, approximately 10% of them seen only once. The specimen sequenced was PBMCs or a T cell subset sorted from them (not recorded which). Receptors were obtained from a man aged 18 to 29 who had mild COVID-19 (a few samples of this study predate the infection). Cell type and time point are not known.

Ten or more counts support this clonotype. The chain is built from TRBV7-2 and TRBJ2-3; D uncertain. Germline V CDR1 and CDR2: SGHTA, FQGNSA. The CDR3 covers 12 residues. The V gene lost 2 bases and the J gene lost 5 bases, with 5 bases spanning the gap. CDR3 sequence reads: CASSLLRDTQYF. The CDR3 DNA reads TGTGCCAGCAGCTTACTAAGAGATACGCAGTATTTT.

V and J are TRBV5-1 and TRBJ2-3, with D possibly TRBD1 on 6 matching bases. CDR1 is SGHRS and CDR2 is YFSETQ in the germline V gene. The CDR3 spans 15 residues. The V gene lost 4 bases and the J gene lost 2 bases, with 14 bases spanning the gap. The CDR3 loop is CASSPQGVSTDTQYF. In DNA, the CDR3 is TGCGCCAGCAGCCCACAGGGAGTTTCCACAGATACGCAGTATTTT.

This clonotype was recorded a few times. J is TRBJ2-3 and V is TRBV20-1; TRBD2 matches 10 bases. This CDR3 is built from 14 residues. After removal of 6 bases from V and 5 bases from J, the junction contained 8 bases not matched to a gene. CDR1 and CDR2 (germline): DFQATT, SNEGSKA (reference sequence). This CDR3 is CSAPRASGGDTQYF. DNA of the CDR3: TGCAGTGCCCCCCGGGCTAGCGGGGGAGATACGCAGTATTTT.

V usage is TRBV6-5 and J usage is TRBJ2-2; D tentatively reads TRBD1 or TRBD2 (5 bases each). The CDR3 runs 19 residues. V was clipped by 3 bases and J by 0 bases, with 20 bases between them. The germline CDR1 and CDR2 sequences are MNHEY and SVGAGI. The chain's CDR3 is CASSYRFPGTAPNTGELFF. DNA of the CDR3: TGTGCCAGCAGTTATAGGTTTCCAGGGACCGCCCCGAACACCGGGGAGCTGTTTTTT.

This clonotype occurred a few times. CDR3 in DNA: TGTGCCAGCAGAAACCGGGGATCCTATGGCTACACCTTC. Encoded protein: CASRNRGSYGYTF. The chain joins TRBV6-2 or TRBV6-3 to TRBJ1-2; D gene uncertain. The CDR3 runs 13 residues. Germline V CDR1 and CDR2: MNHEY, SVGEGT. Trimming took off 6 bases at V and 4 bases at J, with 12 bases between the two ends.

V is TRBV6-1 and J is TRBJ2-1; D is possibly TRBD1 (6 bases). CDR3 length: 14 amino acids. V dropped 5 bases and J dropped 4 bases, with 12 bases sitting between them. CDR1 is MNHNS and CDR2 is SASEGT in the germline V gene. This CDR3 reads CASSRPDRYNEQFF. The DNA of the CDR3 is TGTGCCAGCAGTAGACCCGACAGGTACAATGAGCAGTTCTTC.

To note about this clonotype: At one of its ends the junction is not consistent with the germline gene, which may arise from a read error. J is TRBJ1-1 and V is TRBV27; 7 nucleotides agree with TRBD1. Germline-derived CDR1 and CDR2 are MNHEY and SMNVEV (reference sequence). The CDR3 extends over 15 amino acids. For the CDR3, the DNA is TGTGCCAGCAGCCACTTCATCCAAGGGGGCACTGAAGCTCTCTTT. Its protein is CASSHFIQGGTEALF.

This clonotype appeared once. This chain connects TRBV28 to TRBJ2-2; D may correspond to TRBD1 or TRBD2 (5 bases each). Germline-derived CDR1 and CDR2 are MDHEN and SYDVKM. Trimming shortened V by 6 bases and J by 6 bases, and 11 bases separated the two germline ends. This CDR3 contains 13 residues. The chain's CDR3 is CASRGVAAGELFF. The CDR3 DNA reads as TGTGCCAGCAGGGGGGTCGCCGCCGGGGAGCTGTTTTTT.

This clonotype was detected only a few times. The chain combines TRBV6-5 with TRBJ2-3; TRBD2 matches 12 bases. V gave up 2 bases and J gave up 4 bases; unmatched junction bases: 7. This CDR3 comprises 17 residues. Germline V gene data show CDR1 as MNHEY and CDR2 as SVGAGI. For the CDR3, the DNA is TGTGCCAGCAGTTACCCCGGGACTAGCGGGTTCCCAGATACGCAGTATTTT. Its protein is CASSYPGTSGFPDTQYF.

This clonotype was counted between two and nine times. This sequence joins TRBV20-1 and TRBJ1-2, with a weak D call TRBD1 (5 bases). CDR3 length equals 12 residues. Trimming shortened V by 7 bases and J by 6 bases, and 15 bases separated the two germline ends. Germline CDR1 DFQATT, CDR2 SNEGSKA (reference sequence). The CDR3 sequence is CSVPPRGDGYTF. As DNA, the CDR3 is TGCAGTGTCCCCCCGAGGGGAGATGGCTACACCTTC.

This clonotype was counted a few times. The chain joins TRBV10-3 to TRBJ1-5; D gene unclear. Trimming removed 4 bases at V and 6 bases at J, with 10 bases between. This CDR3 is 13 amino acids long. Germline lookup yields CDR1 ENHRY and CDR2 SYGVKD. CDR3 amino acids: CAISGAVGQPQHF. CDR3 nucleotide sequence: TGTGCCATCAGTGGGGCGGTTGGTCAGCCCCAGCATTTT.

This clonotype was seen only a few times. The chain is built from TRBV28 and TRBJ2-1, with a tentative D call TRBD1 (6 bases). Per germline, CDR1 MDHEN and CDR2 SYDVKM. The CDR3 is 14 amino acids. Trimming left V 5 bases short and J 10 bases short, with 18 bases between. The CDR3 loop reads CASSDRYGTLEQFF. The CDR3 DNA reads as TGTGCCAGCAGTGACAGGTACGGGACCTTGGAGCAGTTCTTC.

The chain recombines TRBV4-3 with TRBJ1-4; 7 bases fit TRBD1. The CDR3 has 19 amino acids. Germline V gene sequence: CDR1 LGHNA, CDR2 YSLEER. V shed 0 bases and J 0 bases; nucleotides not matched to a gene: 10. The chain's CDR3 is CASSQERGPSYATNEKLFF. As DNA, the CDR3 is TGCGCCAGCAGCCAAGAAAGGGGGCCCTCCTATGCAACTAATGAAAAACTGTTTTTT.

This clonotype was recorded a few times. The genes are TRBV2 and TRBJ1-6; no definite D call. The CDR3 has 14 amino acids. Trimming took 6 bases from V and 0 from J, leaving 6 bases between them. CDR1 is SNHLY, CDR2 FYNNEI, per germline. CDR3 DNA sequence: TGTGCCAGCAGATCAGACTCCTATAATTCACCCCTCCACTTT. Encoded protein: CASRSDSYNSPLHF.

This clonotype came up a few times. The chain couples TRBV6-5 to TRBJ1-1; 7 nucleotides line up with TRBD1. The CDR3 consists of 13 residues. Germline lookup yields CDR1 MNHEY and CDR2 SVGAGI. J lost 10 bases, V lost 6 bases, and 11 bases had no gene match. The CDR3, as DNA: TGTGCCAGCAGCTACGACAGGGTTAGCGGAGCTTTCTTT. Protein sequence: CASSYDRVSGAFF.

There are many counts of this clonotype. V is TRBV7-2 and J is TRBJ2-7; 8 positions match TRBD1. V lost 5 bases and J lost 3; bases outside the gene matches: 9. The CDR3 has 15 residues. The germline V gene encodes CDR1 SGHTA and CDR2 FQGNSA. CDR3 sequence (DNA): TGTGCCAGCAGCCCGACAGGGGAACCCCTCTACGAGCAGTACTTC. It is translated as CASSPTGEPLYEQYF.

This clonotype showed up just a few times. V and J are TRBV4-1 and TRBJ2-7; D might be TRBD2 (5 bases). The CDR3 consists of 15 residues. From germline, CDR1 is MGHRA and CDR2 YSYEKL. V lost 1 base and J lost 2, with 12 bases in between. The CDR3 spells CASSQVIRGTYEQYV. CDR3 sequence (DNA): TGCGCCAGCAGCCAAGTAATACGGGGAACCTACGAGCAGTACGTC.

This clonotype was counted only a few times. The V gene is TRBV5-1, the J gene TRBJ1-6, with a possible D match to TRBD1 (5 bases). Germline CDR1 SGHRS, CDR2 YFSETQ. Between the trimmed V and J ends, which lost 4 bases and 0 bases, there was a span of 11 bases. The CDR3 has 16 residues. The chain's CDR3 is CASSRGGSSYNSPLHF. CDR3 nucleotide sequence: TGCGCCAGCAGCCGGGGGGGTAGCTCCTATAATTCACCCCTCCACTTT.

The chain uses TRBV27 and TRBJ2-7; D gene uncertain. CDR3 length: 15 amino acids. Trimming left V 0 bases short and J 0 bases short, with 9 bases between. The V gene's germline CDR1 is MNHEY and CDR2 SMNVEV (reference sequence). CDR3 loop: CASSLSPDSSYEQYF. DNA of the CDR3: TGTGCCAGCAGTTTATCGCCAGATAGCTCCTACGAGCAGTACTTC.

The V gene is TRBV5-1, the J gene TRBJ1-1; D gene uncertain. CDR1 and CDR2 from the germline V gene are SGHRS and YFSETQ. The CDR3 extends over 16 amino acids. The V end was cut by 4 bases, the J end by 1 base, with 17 bases between. CDR3 region: CASSPLAPHGNTEAFF. CDR3 in DNA: TGCGCCAGCAGCCCGTTAGCCCCACACGGGAACACTGAAGCTTTCTTT.

This clonotype was picked up many times. The CDR3 loop is CASSRFGNTGELFF. CDR3 DNA: TGTGCCAGCAGCCGGTTCGGGAACACCGGGGAGCTGTTTTTT. The chain has TRBV3-1 and TRBJ2-2; D gene ambiguous. The V and J ends lost 4 bases and 1 base respectively, with 7 bases between them. The CDR3 runs to 14 residues. Germline V gene lookup returns CDR1 LGHDT and CDR2 YNNKEL (reference sequence).

The rearrangement joins TRBV7-9 to TRBJ1-2; 7 bases are a match to TRBD1. CDR1 SEHNR and CDR2 FQNEAQ come from the germline V gene (reference sequence). The junction had 6 bases not matched to a gene; V was cut back by 6 bases and J by 5 bases. The CDR3 is made up of 13 amino acids. CDR3 protein: CASSHRGGYGYTF. CDR3 in DNA: TGTGCCAGCAGTCACAGGGGAGGGTATGGCTACACCTTC.

The chain employs TRBV25-1 and TRBJ2-7, with D hard to call. Germline V CDR1 and CDR2: MGHDK, SYGVNS. The V and J ends lost 8 bases and 1 base respectively, with 12 bases between them. This CDR3 is 13 amino acids long. CDR3 DNA sequence: TGTGCCAGCGGACCCCCAGCATCCTACGAGCAGTACTTC. Translating gives CASGPPASYEQYF.

V is TRBV5-1 and J is TRBJ2-5, with 8 positions matching TRBD1. V dropped 2 bases and J dropped 5; count of bases not matched to a gene: 11. The CDR3 has 16 amino acids. The germline CDR1 and CDR2 sequences are SGHRS and YFSETQ. The CDR3 nucleotides read TGCGCCAGCAGCTTCCCTTTTGGACAGGGTGTTGAGACCCAGTACTTC. Protein sequence: CASSFPFGQGVETQYF.

The chain links TRBV25-1 to TRBJ2-2, with 11 bases that match TRBD1. This CDR3 is 20 amino acids long. With V trimmed by 4 bases and J by 0 bases, 13 bases remained unmatched. Per the germline V gene, CDR1 is MGHDK and CDR2 is SYGVNS. The CDR3 loop is CASSVVLGQGGFANTGELFF. The CDR3 bases are TGTGCCAGCAGTGTAGTCTTGGGACAGGGGGGATTCGCGAACACCGGGGAGCTGTTTTTT.

This clonotype has more than one count but fewer than ten. The chain couples TRBV5-1 to TRBJ1-1, with TRBD1 identical over 8 bases. J gave up 3 bases and V 3 bases, and 10 bases lay outside the gene matches. CDR1 and CDR2 from the germline V gene are SGHRS and YFSETQ. The CDR3 has 16 residues. The CDR3 loop reads CASSWKMGQAYTEAFF. CDR3 in DNA: TGCGCCAGCAGCTGGAAGATGGGACAGGCGTACACTGAAGCTTTCTTT.

CDR3 amino acids: CASSLGTPGQETQYF. DNA for the CDR3: TGTGCCAGCAGCCTCGGGACTCCTGGGCAAGAGACCCAGTACTTC. The rearrangement uses TRBV5-4 and TRBJ2-5; tentatively, D is TRBD2 (6 bases). CDR1 and CDR2 (germline): SGHNT, YYREEE (reference sequence). The CDR3 has 15 residues. V was pared by 4 bases and J by 2 bases, with 15 bases between.

This clonotype has just a few counts. The rearrangement uses TRBV3-1 and TRBJ1-1, with no clear D. V was shortened by 1 base and J by 9 bases, with 9 bases between the two germline ends. Germline V gives CDR1 LGHDT, CDR2 YNNKEL (reference sequence). There are 12 residues in the CDR3. CDR3 nucleotides: TGTGCCAGCAGCCAAGTCGCCAGCCAAGCTTTCTTT. It is translated as CASSQVASQAFF.

The rearrangement uses TRBV29-1 and TRBJ1-1; D remains ambiguous. V shed 3 bases and J shed 0 bases, with 8 bases lying between them. The CDR3 spans 13 residues. The germline V gene encodes CDR1 SQVTM and CDR2 ANQGSEA. The CDR3 loop is CSVELTVNTEAFF. The CDR3 DNA reads TGCAGCGTTGAGTTAACGGTGAACACTGAAGCTTTCTTT.